One sample yielded the 19 T cell receptor beta chains listed below, sequenced in a study of blood T cells in healthy people across ages. The use of a sample-barcoded 5' primer and a J-beta primer mix characterized a second PCR of roughly 7 to 11 cycles. TCRdb used MiXCR to reprocess the 5' RACE reads, holding one entry per CDR3 protein. The table records 850,000 to 1,100,000 distinct CDR3 sequences, roughly two fifths of them present only once. The sequencing sample was made of blood. The receptors originated from a man aged 18 to 30 in good health.

In its sample, this clonotype was seen a few times. This chain uses TRBV20-1 with TRBJ1-1; unclear D gene. CDR1 and CDR2 from the germline V gene are DFQATT and SNEGSKA (reference sequence). Deletions cut 5 bases from V and 5 bases from J, with 6 bases between. The CDR3 extends over 10 amino acids. CDR3 nucleotide sequence: TGCAGTGCTTTTACAACTGAAGCTTTCTTT. This sequence encodes CSAFTTEAFF.

The chain is built from TRBV30 and TRBJ1-2; TRBD1 aligns across 11 bases. Trimming took 3 bases from V and 7 from J; bases not matched to a gene: 10. Germline CDR1 and CDR2: GTSNPN and SVGIG (reference sequence). The CDR3 extends over 15 amino acids. CDR3: CAWSGRTGGMSGYTF. For the CDR3, the DNA is TGTGCCTGGAGCGGGCGGACAGGGGGCATGAGTGGCTACACCTTC. The complete variable domain, with remaining parts taken from reference TRBV30 and TRBJ1-2, reads SQTIHQWPATLVQPVGSPLSLECTVEGTSNPNLYWYRQAAGRGLQLLFYSVGIGQISSEVPQNLSASRPQDRQFILSSKKLLLSDSGFYLCAWSGRTGGMSGYTFGSGTRLTVV.

The chain employs TRBV20-1 and TRBJ1-1; no reliable D call. The V and J ends lost 0 bases and 1 base respectively, with 9 bases between them. Germline V gene lookup returns CDR1 DFQATT and CDR2 SNEGSKA (reference sequence). The CDR3 contains 14 residues. CDR3 loop: CSARDGNGNTEAFF. CDR3 sequence (DNA): TGCAGTGCTAGAGATGGAAATGGGAACACTGAAGCTTTCTTT.

This chain links TRBV7-2 with TRBJ1-6; tentative D call: TRBD1 (5 bases). V was shortened by 5 bases and J by 11 bases, with 19 bases between the two germline ends. The CDR3 is 15 amino acids. From germline, CDR1 is SGHTA and CDR2 FQGNSA. CDR3 residues: CASSVSGRNLAPLHF. The DNA for the CDR3 is TGTGCCAGCAGCGTATCGGGACGGAACCTTGCACCCCTCCACTTT.

At least ten counts were recorded for this clonotype. The V gene is TRBV10-2, the J gene TRBJ2-4; a weak D match, TRBD2 (6 bases). Trimming removed 0 bases at V and 4 bases at J, with 10 bases between. Germline V CDR1 and CDR2: WSHSY, SAAADI. The CDR3 extends over 15 amino acids. The CDR3 DNA follows: TGCGCCAGCAGTGAGTCGGTAGCGGATAAAAACATTCAGTACTTC. It codes for CASSESVADKNIQYF.

This clonotype was seen repeatedly, ten times or more. This chain joins TRBV12-3 or TRBV12-4 and TRBJ2-5; 7 bases line up with TRBD1. The CDR3 contains 13 residues. The ends lost 7 bases at V and 5 bases at J; junction bases unmatched: 7. Here the CDR3 reads CASNWDSQETQYF. CDR3 coding DNA: TGTGCCAGCAACTGGGACAGCCAGGAGACCCAGTACTTC.

The rearrangement joins TRBV10-3 to TRBJ2-7, with a weak D call TRBD1 (5 bases). CDR1 and CDR2 from the germline V gene are ENHRY and SYGVKD. CDR3 length: 16 residues. Trimming removed 6 bases from V and 10 bases from J, with 28 bases in between. The CDR3 bases are TGTGCCATCAGGGCAGCTTCAGGGATTTCCCAAGAGATCCAGTACTTC. Its translation is CAIRAASGISQEIQYF.

Details on this clonotype: A single base separates this from a much larger clone, so it may be a read error. The CDR3 sequence: CASRPPGFVGYTF. The CDR3 DNA reads as TGTGCCAGCAGGCCACCAGGGTTTGTAGGCTACACCTTC. The chain carries TRBV12-3 or TRBV12-4 and TRBJ1-2; D possibly corresponds to TRBD1 (5 bases). This CDR3 region has 13 residues. V lost 6 bases to trimming and J lost 8 bases, with 16 bases between them.

This clonotype was counted ten times or more. The genes are TRBV7-9 and TRBJ1-1, with D unresolved. V lost 2 bases and J 4 bases, leaving 17 bases between the germline ends. The germline CDR1 and CDR2 sequences are SEHNR and FQNEAQ (reference sequence). This CDR3 is built from 16 residues. This CDR3 is CASSLRGYGSRTEAFF. CDR3 sequence (DNA): TGTGCCAGCAGCTTACGAGGGTACGGGTCGCGCACTGAAGCTTTCTTT.

This clonotype was counted many times. The chain employs TRBV9 and TRBJ1-5; D gene uncertain. The CDR3 runs 14 residues. Germline-derived CDR1 and CDR2 are SGDLS and YYNGEE. Trimming removed 2 bases at V and 5 bases at J, with 11 bases between. The CDR3 reads CASSVGVGDQPQHF. The DNA of the CDR3 is TGTGCCAGCAGCGTTGGAGTTGGGGATCAGCCCCAGCATTTT. The whole variable domain, remainder taken from reference TRBV9 and TRBJ1-5, is DSGVTQTPKHLITATGQRVTLRCSPRSGDLSVYWYQQSLDQGLQFLIQYYNGEERAKGNILERFSAQQFPDLHSELNLSSLELGDSALYFCASSVGVGDQPQHFGDGTRLSIL.

The chain joins TRBV12-3 or TRBV12-4 to TRBJ2-7; 9 nucleotides agree with TRBD1. J was trimmed by 3 bases and V by 5 bases; bases with no gene match: 8. The CDR3 length is 15 residues. The CDR3 reads CASSRLGQGIYEQYF. CDR3 in DNA: TGTGCCAGCAGTCGTCTGGGACAGGGTATCTACGAGCAGTACTTC.

Only a few counts were recorded for this clonotype. This chain uses TRBV4-3 with TRBJ2-7; no definite D call. Deletions cut 0 bases from V and 4 bases from J, with 7 bases between. The CDR3 runs to 13 residues. Germline V gives CDR1 LGHNA, CDR2 YSLEER. CDR3 DNA: TGCGCCAGCAGCCAAGAAGTGAAGTACGAGCAGTACTTC. As protein: CASSQEVKYEQYF.

The chain links TRBV3-1 to TRBJ2-1; TRBD1 aligns across 8 bases. CDR3 length equals 16 residues. V lost 4 bases, J lost 3 bases, and 8 bases stayed unmatched. Germline V gives CDR1 LGHDT, CDR2 YNNKEL (reference sequence). Written as DNA, the CDR3 is TGTGCCAGCAGCCGGGACGACAGGGGCCACTACAATGAGCAGTTCTTC. Its protein is CASSRDDRGHYNEQFF.

Regarding this clonotype: The junction differs from germline at one of its ends, possibly a read error. The rearrangement joins TRBV5-1 to TRBJ2-1; TRBD1 might be the D (6 bases). CDR1 SGHRS and CDR2 YFSETQ come from the germline V gene. The CDR3 is 17 amino acids. The CDR3 spells CASSLIGGQPSCNEQFF. CDR3 sequence (DNA): TGCGCCAGCAGCTTGATTGGAGGACAGCCTTCCTGCAATGAGCAGTTCTTC.

The chain carries TRBV20-1 and TRBJ2-7; 7 nucleotides agree with TRBD1. V lost 6 bases and J lost 0; bases outside the gene matches: 17. This CDR3 spans 17 amino acids. Germline V lookup: CDR1 DFQATT, CDR2 SNEGSKA (reference sequence). In DNA, the CDR3 is TGCAGTGCCTTACTCCCACTTGTAGGGGGCGGCTCCTACGAGCAGTACTTC. It is translated as CSALLPLVGGGSYEQYF.

This chain joins TRBV6-6 and TRBJ2-1, with a possible D match to TRBD1 (5 bases). V was shortened by 6 bases and J by 3 bases, with 15 bases between the two germline ends. Germline V gene sequence: CDR1 MNHNY, CDR2 SVGAGI (reference sequence). There are 15 residues in the CDR3. CDR3 region: CASSLQARDYNEQFF. For the CDR3, the DNA is TGTGCCAGCAGCCTACAGGCAAGGGACTACAATGAGCAGTTCTTC.

Concerning this clonotype: This could be a read error, since a much larger clone is one nucleotide away. This CDR3 is CASLKLAPTHNEQFF. The CDR3 DNA reads TGTGCCAGTCTAAAGTTGGCTCCCACACACAATGAGCAGTTCTTC. The chain couples TRBV21-1 to TRBJ2-1; the table names TRBD2, a call not compared with the DNA. TRBV21-1 is listed as a pseudogene. The CDR3 extends over 15 amino acids.

This clonotype was observed a few times. The chain recombines TRBV7-2 with TRBJ2-7; D gene ambiguous. Germline V gives CDR1 SGHTA, CDR2 FQGNSA. Trimming shortened V by 6 bases and J by 2 bases, and 11 bases separated the two germline ends. CDR3 length equals 13 residues. DNA of the CDR3: TGTGCCAGCAGTCGGCAGGAAACCTACGAGCAGTACTTC. This codes for CASSRQETYEQYF.

This clonotype was seen a few times. The gene calls are TRBV20-1 and TRBJ2-5, with a weak D call TRBD2 (6 bases). Trimming stripped 5 bases from V and 1 base from J, with 14 bases between. This CDR3 contains 14 residues. Germline CDR1 is DFQATT and CDR2 is SNEGSKA (reference sequence). The CDR3 DNA reads TGCAGTGCTCCTCTGGGGGGACCCCAAGAGACCCAGTACTTC. Protein: CSAPLGGPQETQYF.